A selection of T cell receptor beta chains follows, all from one sample in a study of blood T cells in healthy people across ages. Each CDR3 protein gets one entry after TCRdb re-called the 5' RACE reads with MiXCR. The table has approximately 800,000 distinct CDR3 sequences, 55% to 75% seen once; the top ten hold around 22%. The specimen sequenced was blood. These receptors were collected from a man younger than 40 in good health. Each CDR3 is given with its conserved first and last residue. D genes are given only for firm matches. Only some rows state a clone size, as once, few, many or a class for expanded clones.

CDR3 DNA: TGTGCCAGCAGACGTCATAAACCAGGGACAGATACGCAGTATTTT
CDR3 protein: CASRRHKPGTDTQYF
D gene: NA
V gene: TRBV27
clone size: NA
J gene: TRBJ2-3

CDR3 DNA: TGTGCCAGCAGCCAAGACCCAGGGGCGAGCTTAAACATTCAGTACTTC
CDR3 protein: CASSQDPGASLNIQYF
D gene: NA
V gene: TRBV3-1
clone size: NA
J gene: TRBJ2-4

CDR3 DNA: TGCAGTGCTAGAGGGGGGACAGTTTCGGTCTATGGCTACACCTTC
CDR3 protein: CSARGGTVSVYGYTF
D gene: TRBD1
V gene: TRBV20-1
clone size: few
J gene: TRBJ1-2

CDR3 DNA: TGTGCCAGCAGCTTAGTGGTCAGCTCCTACGAGCAGTACTTC
CDR3 protein: CASSLVVSSYEQYF
D gene: NA
V gene: TRBV7-9
clone size: NA
J gene: TRBJ2-7

CDR3 DNA: TGTGCCAGCAGTTCTGACTGGAGCTCCTACAATGAGCAGTACTTC
CDR3 protein: CASSSDWSSYNEQYF
D gene: NA
V gene: TRBV6-5
clone size: once
J gene: TRBJ2-7

CDR3 DNA: TGTGCCAGCAGTTTCCCATTTAGCGGCCAAGAGACCCAGTACTTC
CDR3 protein: CASSFPFSGQETQYF
D gene: NA
V gene: TRBV6-2/TRBV6-3
clone size: few
J gene: TRBJ2-5

CDR3 DNA: TGCAGCGTTCAGGGACAGCCGAACACCGGGGAGCTGTTTTTT
CDR3 protein: CSVQGQPNTGELFF
D gene: TRBD1
V gene: TRBV29-1
clone size: NA
J gene: TRBJ2-2

CDR3 DNA: TGTGCCAGCAGTTTAAGGGGTGAACGAACAGGGCGGGTCTACGAGCAGTACTTC
CDR3 protein: CASSLRGERTGRVYEQYF
D gene: NA
V gene: TRBV27
clone size: NA
J gene: TRBJ2-7

CDR3 DNA: TGTGCCAGCAGCTCCCTCGAGGGTGGCTATGGCTACACCTTC
CDR3 protein: CASSSLEGGYGYTF
D gene: NA
V gene: TRBV12-3/TRBV12-4
clone size: few
J gene: TRBJ1-2

CDR3 DNA: TGTGCCAGCAGACCGTCGGACAGGGTCTCCTACGAGCAGTACTTC
CDR3 protein: CASRPSDRVSYEQYF
D gene: TRBD1
V gene: TRBV28
clone size: once
J gene: TRBJ2-7

CDR3 DNA: TGCAGTGCTAGAGCCCGGACCCTCGATTCACCCCTCCACTTT
CDR3 protein: CSARARTLDSPLHF
D gene: NA
V gene: TRBV20-1
clone size: NA
J gene: TRBJ1-6

CDR3 DNA: TGCGCCAGCAGCCAAGCCGACCAGGGTCCCTACGAGCAGTACTTC
CDR3 protein: CASSQADQGPYEQYF
D gene: NA
V gene: TRBV4-1
clone size: NA
J gene: TRBJ2-7

CDR3 DNA: TGCAGTGCTAGAGATAGGCTAGCGGGAGGGGAGCAGTACTTC
CDR3 protein: CSARDRLAGGEQYF
D gene: TRBD2
V gene: TRBV20-1
clone size: NA
J gene: TRBJ2-5

CDR3 DNA: TGCGCCAGCAGCCAAGAGACACAGGGGGATACCGGGGAGCTGTTTTTT
CDR3 protein: CASSQETQGDTGELFF
D gene: TRBD1
V gene: TRBV4-3
clone size: NA
J gene: TRBJ2-2